This T cell receptor (beta chain) was retrieved from a study of cytomegalovirus exposure and HLA in healthy donors. Whole-study context: Genetic ancestry analysis placed around four fifths of the 300 to 400 donors that were genotyped in the Caucasian-associated cluster. Study findings and constraints: In a later analysis, productive TCRs from donors in an Asian-associated ancestry cluster reportedly carried fewer N-insertions than the cohort mean.

The PCR contained 60 Vbeta and 13 Jbeta primers. Profiled with immunoSEQ multiplex PCR; TCRdb holds only in-frame clones, not every one. The sample shows around 160,000 clones, around four fifths of them seen only once. Per the germline V gene, CDR1 is MDHEN and CDR2 is SYDVKM. The CDR3 has 13 residues. The V end lost 6 bases, the J end lost 1 base, and 9 bases lay between the germline ends. As for this clone: Its antigen is not known.

Though nominally healthy at sampling, donors likely had unrecorded immune exposures. The receptor was derived from a man aged 50-59 years in good health and CMV-seropositive. Sample: PBMCs. This rearrangement joins TRBV28 to TRBJ1-2; no definite D call. In DNA, the CDR3 is TGTGCCAGCAGGATACCTAGTAACTATGGCTACACCTTC. This sequence encodes CASRIPSNYGYTF.